The present entry profiles one TCR beta chain with its context. Its antigen target is currently unknown. Base qualities were left out, and no much larger clone turns up one base away. The trial excluded patients who had a history of autoimmune disease or were on systemic immunosuppression. Peripheral blood for TCR sequencing was drawn from every dose cohort at baseline, at cycle 4 day 1 and at cycle 7 day 1. Samples were obtained from an open-label, multicenter, first-in-human phase I dose-escalation trial of ivuxolimab. Adults with locally advanced or metastatic head and neck squamous cell, hepatocellular, melanoma or renal cell carcinoma were enrolled in the trial. Before TCR sequencing, CD4+ T cells and CD8+ T cells from peripheral blood were sorted into separate populations. This sample was taken from a study of OX40 agonist ivuxolimab in advanced cancers. Some background on the complete study: Ivuxolimab was an agonistic, fully human IgG2 monoclonal antibody directed against OX40 (CD134), a costimulatory receptor. Intravenous ivuxolimab was administered to patients every 2 weeks at six dose levels: 0.01, 0.1, 0.3, 1.5, 3 and 10 mg/kg. Among the approximately 54 dose-escalation patients, about 19 had hepatocellular carcinoma, 15 or so melanoma, 9 renal cell carcinoma and 9 head and neck cancer. The dose-escalation cohort was about 86% male with a mean age of around 64 years, ranging from 23 to 79. Patients were allowed to have had prior anti-PD-1, anti-PD-L1 or anti-CTLA-4 therapy, and about 40% of the dose-escalation patients had been treated with checkpoint inhibitors. Partial responses occurred in three dose-escalation patients, of whom one had hepatocellular carcinoma and two had cutaneous melanoma. The point of sequencing TCRbeta in the periphery was to test whether ivuxolimab changed TCR sequence diversity and drove clonal T-cell expansion. The paper describes the monotherapy dose-escalation part (N of about 47 patients) of the phase I trial of ivuxolimab.

Genomic DNA was isolated from the sorted cells so that the TCRbeta CDR3 region could be sequenced. The immunoSEQ Assay was used for sequencing of TCRbeta CDR3 regions. Sourced from immuneACCESS, this table was stored by TCRdb with only in-frame sequences that have V and J called. A share of the clones is absent; for the studies checked, an unresolved V gene accounts for under half, and the remainder has no known explanation. In this sample the table shows 55,000 to 75,000 clones, about nine tenths of which occur a single time. About 2.4% of the sample goes to the ten largest clones. The CDR3 spans 15 residues, from the cysteine through the phenylalanine. The only DNA kept is the CDR3, 45 bases in frame from the first base. V and J lose 5 bases and 7 bases, and a span of 18 bases separates them. Per the germline V gene, SGHTA is the CDR1 and FQGNSA is the CDR2. The paper's findings and limits, for the study overall: At doses of 0.1 to 3.0 mg/kg, clonal expansion of both CD4+ and CD8+ blood T cells was observed from baseline to week 6. Antigen specificity was not determined for the clonally expanded peripheral T cells. After ivuxolimab, expanded clones were on average more numerous among CD8+ T cells than among CD4+ T cells. In the 0.1-3.0 mg/kg groups, partial responders had among the lowest normalized peripheral clonal expansion, particularly in CD8+ T cells. Low levels of normalized T-cell clonal expansion were also seen in some patients who did not respond.

Sequencing was performed on CD4+ or CD8+ T cells sorted from blood, taken in a trial of the OX40 agonist ivuxolimab. The V gene is TRBV7-2 and the J gene is TRBJ2-1, with a tentative D gene TRBD2 over 6 matching bases. This TCR was recovered from an adult with an advanced solid tumor such as melanoma, head and neck, liver or kidney cancer. The sequenced DNA: TGTGCCAGCAGCCCTCCGGGACTCAACGTAAATGAGCAGTTCTTC. This yields the protein CASSPPGLNVNEQFF.